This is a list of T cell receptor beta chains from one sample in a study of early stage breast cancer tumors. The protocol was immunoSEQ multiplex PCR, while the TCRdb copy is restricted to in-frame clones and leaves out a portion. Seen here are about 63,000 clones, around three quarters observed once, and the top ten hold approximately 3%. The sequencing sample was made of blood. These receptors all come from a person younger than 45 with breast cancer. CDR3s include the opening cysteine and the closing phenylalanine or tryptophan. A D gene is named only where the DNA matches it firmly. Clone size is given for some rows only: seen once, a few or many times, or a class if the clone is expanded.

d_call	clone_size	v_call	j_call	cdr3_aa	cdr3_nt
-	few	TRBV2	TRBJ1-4	CASSGPLNEKLFF	TGTGCCAGCAGTGGCCCGCTTAATGAAAAACTGTTTTTT
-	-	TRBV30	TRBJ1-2	CAWSVPWGYTF	TGTGCCTGGAGTGTACCCTGGGGCTACACCTTC
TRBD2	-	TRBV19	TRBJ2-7	CASSPPGLAGDYEQYF	TGTGCCAGTAGCCCCCCGGGACTAGCGGGAGACTACGAGCAGTACTTC
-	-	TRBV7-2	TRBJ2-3	CASSFLRDTQYF	TGTGCCAGCAGCTTCTTGAGAGATACGCAGTATTTT
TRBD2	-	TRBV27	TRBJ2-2	CASSFGLAGFTGELFF	TGTGCCAGCAGTTTCGGACTAGCGGGTTTTACCGGGGAGCTGTTTTTT
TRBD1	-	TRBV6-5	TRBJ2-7	CASRRTGYEQYF	TGTGCCAGCAGAAGGACAGGGTACGAGCAGTACTTC
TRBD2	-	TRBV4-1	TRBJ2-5	CASSQDLGLAAETQYF	TGCGCCAGCAGCCAAGATTTGGGACTAGCGGCAGAGACCCAGTACTTC
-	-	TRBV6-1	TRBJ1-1	CASSPRGLLNTEAFF	TGTGCCAGCAGCCCGCGGGGACTGCTGAACACTGAAGCTTTCTTT
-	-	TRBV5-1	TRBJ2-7	CASSLLGGTYEQYF	TGCGCCAGCAGCTTGTTAGGCGGAACCTACGAGCAGTACTTC
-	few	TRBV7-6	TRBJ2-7	CASSQMGGSYEQYF	TGTGCCAGCAGCCAAATGGGCGGCTCCTACGAGCAGTACTTC
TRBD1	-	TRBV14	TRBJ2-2	CASSLGQGARYWELFF	TGTGCCAGCAGCCTTGGACAGGGGGCGCGTTATTGGGAGCTGTTTTTT
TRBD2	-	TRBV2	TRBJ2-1	CASSSDALAGMNEQFF	TGTGCCAGCAGTTCAGATGCACTAGCGGGAATGAATGAGCAGTTCTTC
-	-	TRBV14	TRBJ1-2	CASSQVVRKRGYTF	TGTGCCAGCAGCCAAGTAGTCAGAAAGCGGGGCTACACCTTC
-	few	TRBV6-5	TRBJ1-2	CASRAGDKNYGYTF	TGTGCCAGCAGGGCAGGGGATAAAAACTATGGCTACACCTTC
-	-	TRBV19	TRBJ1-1	CASSIPHRLTEAFF	TGTGCCAGTAGTATTCCCCACCGGTTAACTGAAGCTTTCTTT